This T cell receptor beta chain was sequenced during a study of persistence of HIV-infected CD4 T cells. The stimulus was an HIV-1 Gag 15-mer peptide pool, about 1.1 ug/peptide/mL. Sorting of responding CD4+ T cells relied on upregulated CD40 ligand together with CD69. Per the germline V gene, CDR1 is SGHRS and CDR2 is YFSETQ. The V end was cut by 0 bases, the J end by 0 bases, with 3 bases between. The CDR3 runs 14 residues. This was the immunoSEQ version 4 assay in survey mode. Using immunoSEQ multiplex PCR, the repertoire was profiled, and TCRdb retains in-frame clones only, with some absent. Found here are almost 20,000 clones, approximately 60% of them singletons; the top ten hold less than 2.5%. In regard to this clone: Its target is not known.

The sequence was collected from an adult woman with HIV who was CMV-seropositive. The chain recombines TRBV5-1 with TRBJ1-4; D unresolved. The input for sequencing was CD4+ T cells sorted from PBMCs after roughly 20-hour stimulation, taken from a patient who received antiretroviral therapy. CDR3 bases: TGCGCCAGCAGCTTGGATACAACTAATGAAAAACTGTTTTTT. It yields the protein CASSLDTTNEKLFF.